This entry is about one T cell receptor (beta chain). Germline CDR1 is ENHRY and CDR2 is SYGVKD. The CDR3 is 12 amino acids. The source of the sample is a study of Graves' ophthalmopathy and Graves' hyperthyroidism. Study summary: Peripheral blood samples were taken at initial diagnosis, before any treatment.

Those donors who had ophthalmopathy presented with moderate-to-severe activity, a CAS of ≥3, a NOSPECS of ≥4 and a duration under 3 months. Ineligible for inclusion were patients with other autoimmune diseases, uncontrolled infections, pregnancy or lactation. Thyroid ultrasound, orbital computed tomography, TRAb, serum thyroxine and clinical symptoms formed the basis of diagnosis. RNA transcripts provided the template for amplifying TCR beta CDR3 regions. RT-PCR with HTBI primers came first, then second-round multiplex PCR. In TCRdb, the multiplex PCR reads were re-called with MiXCR into one record per CDR3 protein. There are around 600,000 distinct CDR3 sequences in the sample; about 38% occur only once, and more than 2.5% lies in the top ten.

This rearrangement joins TRBV10-3 to TRBJ2-5, with TRBD2 as a possible D gene (6 bases). The sample comprised peripheral blood. This receptor was identified in an adult man with Graves' ophthalmopathy. The CDR3 DNA reads TGTGCTAGCCAGCGGGCGGGAGAGACCCAGTACTTC. Amino acids: CASQRAGETQYF.